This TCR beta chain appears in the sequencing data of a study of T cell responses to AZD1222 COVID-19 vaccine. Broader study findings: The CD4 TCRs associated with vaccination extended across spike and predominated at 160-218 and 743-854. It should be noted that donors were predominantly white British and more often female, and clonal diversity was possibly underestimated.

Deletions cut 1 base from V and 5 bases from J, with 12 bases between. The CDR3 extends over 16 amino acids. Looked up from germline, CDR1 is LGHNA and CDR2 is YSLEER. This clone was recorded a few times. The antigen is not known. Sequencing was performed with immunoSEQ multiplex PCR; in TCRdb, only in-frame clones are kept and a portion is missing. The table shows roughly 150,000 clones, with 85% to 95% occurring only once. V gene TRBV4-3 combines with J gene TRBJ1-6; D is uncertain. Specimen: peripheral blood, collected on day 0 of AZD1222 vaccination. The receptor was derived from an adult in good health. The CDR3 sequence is CASSQAVTTDNSPLHF. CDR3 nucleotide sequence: TGCGCCAGCAGCCAAGCTGTTACCACAGATAATTCACCCCTCCACTTT.